This T cell receptor beta chain comes out of a study of blood T cell repertoires in COVID-19 (dated by TCRdb to about 2020). Study-wide context: The collaborator samples originated in the United States, Italy and Spain and spanned the acute and convalescent phases of COVID-19. The material from the prospective study consisted of cDNA or gDNA derived from T cells, B-cell-depleted T cells, or PBMCs. Subjects who had been exposed to COVID-19, were actively infected with it, or had recovered from it provided the deeply sampled blood TCRbeta repertoires that made up the dataset. The repertoires were released in a freely available public database intended as a resource for research on the immune response to SARS-CoV-2. The samples were drawn from the first 160 participants of the ongoing ImmuneRACE study and from over 950 subjects provided by 6 global collaborators. Nearly every sample came with metadata listing a de-identified subject ID, COVID-19 status, age in years and sex. Where available, HLA class I and class II types were obtained from metadata supplied by the sample provider rather than from assay-based typing.

General conclusions and limits of the study: The amount of clinical and demographic metadata varied by source and participant and was provided uncurated.

TCRbeta CDR3 regions were amplified from genomic DNA by means of the immunoSEQ Assay, a bias-controlled multiplex PCR. Under the source paper's analysis protocol: The number of nucleated cells in each sample was estimated from the amplification of reference gene primers within the assay. To quantify the absolute abundance of each unique TCRbeta CDR3 rearrangement, sequence reads were collapsed and filtered. For each sample, productive Simpson clonality was calculated as the square root of Simpson's diversity index over productive rearrangements. In its TCRdb copy, this immuneACCESS table keeps in-frame sequences only and misses some clones. Where compared with another copy, unresolved V genes explain less than half of these, and the others have no known cause. Clonal size and the V and J genes are those of that table, whereas D and trimming came from the DNA. This sample gives about 52,000 clones in total; more than 85% of them show up just once. The ten largest clones represent about a sixth of the sample.

Unmatched junction bases come to 8, with V trimmed by 7 bases and J by 3 bases. According to the germline V gene, CDR1 reads SGDLS and CDR2 reads YYNGEE. Taken from cysteine to phenylalanine, the CDR3 has 14 residues. Only the CDR3 region is kept as DNA, spanning 42 bases read in frame from base 1. The collaborating institutions used their own protocols to collect whole blood in K2EDTA tubes. For TCRbeta analysis, collaborators shipped samples as frozen whole blood, isolated PBMCs, or DNA extracted from either of those sample types. With regard to this clone: Its antigen is not yet known. The record has no base qualities; no much larger clone is one base away.

The chain employs TRBV9 and TRBJ2-3, with 7 bases aligning to TRBD1. This clonotype was obtained from a human donor with active COVID-19. The donor label of this sample is uncertain. Sequenced material: peripheral blood. CDR3 sequence: CASATMTGTDTQYF. The DNA sequence is as follows: TGTGCCAGCGCCACTATGACAGGGACAGATACGCAGTATTTT.